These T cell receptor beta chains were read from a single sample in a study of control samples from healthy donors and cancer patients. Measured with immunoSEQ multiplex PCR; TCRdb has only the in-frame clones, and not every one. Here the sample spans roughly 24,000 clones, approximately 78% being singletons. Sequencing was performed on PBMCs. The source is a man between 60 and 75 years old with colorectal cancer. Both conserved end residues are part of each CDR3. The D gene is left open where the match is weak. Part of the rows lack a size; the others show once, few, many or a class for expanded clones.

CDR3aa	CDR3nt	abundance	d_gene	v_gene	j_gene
CASGAENNSPLHF	TGCGCCAGTGGCGCAGAAAATAATTCACCCCTCCACTTT	NA	NA	TRBV5-1	TRBJ1-6
CASSPPGQENTEAFF	TGTGCCAGCAGCCCCCCGGGGCAGGAGAACACTGAAGCTTTCTTT	NA	NA	TRBV9	TRBJ1-1
CASSLWTGGTEAFF	TGTGCCAGCAGCCTCTGGACAGGGGGCACTGAAGCTTTCTTT	NA	TRBD1	TRBV6-2/TRBV6-3	TRBJ1-1
CASSEAWHGLGLNQPQHF	TGTGCCAGCAGTGAAGCGTGGCATGGTTTAGGGCTAAATCAGCCCCAGCATTTT	NA	NA	TRBV6-1	TRBJ1-5
CASSLQGQYGYTF	TGTGCCAGCAGCTTACAAGGTCAATATGGCTACACCTTC	NA	NA	TRBV7-2	TRBJ1-2
CASRHAYTEAFF	TGTGCCAGCAGACACGCGTACACTGAAGCTTTCTTT	NA	NA	TRBV5-8	TRBJ1-1
CASSYSRDRQPQHF	TGTGCCAGCAGTTACTCAAGAGACAGGCAGCCCCAGCATTTT	NA	NA	TRBV6-5	TRBJ1-5
CASSWPIAGGSTDTQYF	TGCGCCAGCAGCTGGCCTATAGCGGGGGGTAGCACAGATACGCAGTATTTT	once	TRBD2	TRBV5-1	TRBJ2-3
CASSESVGNNEQFF	TGTGCCAGCAGTGAATCCGTGGGTAATAATGAGCAGTTCTTC	few	NA	TRBV2	TRBJ2-1
CASRGLAGSNQPQHF	TGTGCCAGCAGGGGGCTGGCAGGGAGCAATCAGCCCCAGCATTTT	NA	NA	TRBV27	TRBJ1-5
CASSFLEGRLEETQYF	TGTGCCAGCAGCTTCCTGGAGGGGCGCTTGGAAGAGACCCAGTACTTC	NA	NA	TRBV7-9	TRBJ2-5
CASSQGVRGRTEAFF	TGCGCCAGCAGCCAGGGTGTCAGGGGAAGAACTGAAGCTTTCTTT	NA	NA	TRBV4-1	TRBJ1-1
CASSFGTTAYEQYF	TGTGCCAGCAGCTTCGGGACCACCGCCTACGAGCAGTACTTC	NA	NA	TRBV13	TRBJ2-7
CASSPPGAYEQYF	TGTGCCAGCTCACCACCAGGGGCCTACGAGCAGTACTTC	NA	NA	TRBV18	TRBJ2-7
CASSFGSEPEAFF	TGTGCCAGTAGTTTCGGATCCGAGCCTGAAGCTTTCTTT	NA	NA	TRBV19	TRBJ1-1
CASSLGPIAKETQYF	TGTGCCAGCAGTTTAGGCCCAATCGCTAAAGAGACCCAGTACTTC	NA	NA	TRBV27	TRBJ2-5
CASSMDKSNQPQHF	TGTGCCAGCAGCATGGACAAATCCAATCAGCCCCAGCATTTT	NA	NA	TRBV6-5	TRBJ1-5
CASQTSQGVGDTQYF	TGTGCCAGCCAAACCTCACAGGGGGTGGGAGATACGCAGTATTTT	NA	TRBD1	TRBV6-6	TRBJ2-3
CASSPLPESRVYNEQFF	TGTGCCAGCTCACCCCTACCTGAATCGCGGGTTTACAATGAGCAGTTCTTC	NA	NA	TRBV18	TRBJ2-1
CASSENSNQPQHF	TGCGCCAGCAGTGAGAATAGCAATCAGCCCCAGCATTTT	NA	NA	TRBV10-1	TRBJ1-5
CASRDRNNQPQHF	TGCGCCAGCAGGGACAGAAACAATCAGCCCCAGCATTTT	NA	NA	TRBV10-2	TRBJ1-5
CAESGAEVLYEQYF	TGTGCCGAGTCAGGAGCCGAAGTCCTCTACGAGCAGTACTTC	NA	NA	TRBV6-5	TRBJ2-7
CASSTFLTQSSSTEAFF	TGTGCCAGCAGCACATTCCTCACTCAGTCTTCTTCCACTGAAGCTTTCTTT	few	NA	TRBV7-9	TRBJ1-1
CASSSPGQGSGANVLTF	TGTGCCAGCAGTTCCCCGGGACAGGGATCTGGGGCCAACGTCCTGACTTTC	NA	TRBD1	TRBV5-4	TRBJ2-6
CASSEARGEGLEQYF	TGTGCCAGCAGTGAAGCAAGAGGGGAGGGGCTCGAGCAGTACTTC	NA	TRBD2	TRBV2	TRBJ2-7
CASSEGQGGNQPQHF	TGCGCCAGCAGCGAGGGACAGGGGGGCAATCAGCCCCAGCATTTT	NA	TRBD1	TRBV5-1	TRBJ1-5
CASSSRQGANEKLFF	TGTGCCAGCAGCTCCAGACAGGGAGCTAATGAAAAACTGTTTTTT	NA	TRBD1	TRBV5-4	TRBJ1-4
CASSLPGQGIYEQYF	TGTGCCAGTAGTTTACCGGGACAGGGGATATACGAGCAGTACTTC	NA	TRBD1	TRBV19	TRBJ2-7
CASSLESGGRRQPQHF	TGTGCCAGCAGCTTAGAGTCCGGGGGGCGCAGGCAGCCCCAGCATTTT	NA	NA	TRBV7-9	TRBJ1-5
CASSLRIPGPGTSGGQTYNEQFF	TGTGCCAGCAGCTTAAGGATACCGGGACCCGGGACTAGCGGGGGTCAAACCTACAATGAGCAGTTCTTC	once	TRBD2	TRBV7-3	TRBJ2-1
CASSLGAGSVGYTF	TGTGCCAGCAGCTTAGGCGCGGGTTCGGTCGGCTACACCTTC	NA	NA	TRBV7-2	TRBJ1-2
CASSPDSYNEQFF	TGTGCCAGCAGCCCGGACTCTTACAATGAGCAGTTCTTC	NA	NA	TRBV2	TRBJ2-1
CASSESKGYGYTF	TGCGCCAGCAGTGAGTCGAAGGGCTATGGCTACACCTTC	few	NA	TRBV10-1	TRBJ1-2
CASSTRGSLAGTGELFF	TGTGCCAGCAGCACGCGTGGATCCCTAGCGGGGACCGGGGAGCTGTTTTTT	NA	TRBD2	TRBV7-9	TRBJ2-2
CASSYEGYTEAFF	TGTGCCAGCAGTTACGAGGGGTACACTGAAGCTTTCTTT	NA	NA	TRBV6-5	TRBJ1-1
CASSTSLAGGLGANVLTF	TGTGCCAGCAGCACCTCACTAGCGGGGGGGCTCGGGGCCAACGTCCTGACTTTC	NA	TRBD2	TRBV5-5	TRBJ2-6
CASSRGGYYGYTF	TGTGCCAGCAGTCGCGGCGGGTACTATGGCTACACCTTC	NA	NA	TRBV25-1	TRBJ1-2
CASTPGLLGTEAFF	TGTGCCAGCACCCCGGGTCTCTTAGGGACTGAAGCTTTCTTT	NA	NA	TRBV6-5	TRBJ1-1
CASSQSGGNEQFF	TGTGCCAGCAGTCAAAGTGGGGGAAATGAGCAGTTCTTC	NA	NA	TRBV2	TRBJ2-1
CASSVGAMADTQYF	TGTGCCAGCAGCGTGGGGGCCATGGCAGATACGCAGTATTTT	NA	NA	TRBV9	TRBJ2-3
CASSYTAQEGTEAFF	TGTGCCAGCAGTTACACTGCACAGGAGGGCACTGAAGCTTTCTTT	few	NA	TRBV6-5	TRBJ1-1
CASSLTGFNEQFF	TGTGCCAGCAGCCTCACAGGGTTCAATGAGCAGTTCTTC	few	NA	TRBV7-6	TRBJ2-1
CATSKRYSGGPLLIPDTQYF	TGTGCCACCAGCAAGAGGTACAGCGGGGGCCCTTTACTTATCCCAGATACGCAGTATTTT	NA	TRBD2	TRBV15	TRBJ2-3
CASSERVLDEQFF	TGTGCCAGCAGCGAGCGGGTTCTGGATGAGCAGTTCTTC	NA	NA	TRBV11-3	TRBJ2-1
CASSHDGLSGNTIYF	TGTGCCAGCAGTCATGACGGACTCTCTGGAAACACCATATATTTT	NA	NA	TRBV6-6	TRBJ1-3
CASSLDTYYEQYF	TGTGCCAGCAGCTTAGATACCTACTACGAGCAGTACTTC	few	NA	TRBV7-2	TRBJ2-7
CASSPAGITDTQYF	TGTGCCAGCTCACCAGCGGGGATCACAGATACGCAGTATTTT	NA	NA	TRBV18	TRBJ2-3
CASSVFASNQPQHF	TGTGCCAGCAGTGTTTTTGCTAGCAATCAGCCCCAGCATTTT	once	NA	TRBV2	TRBJ1-5
CSARRDTTNYGYTF	TGCAGCGCCCGCCGGGACACAACTAACTATGGCTACACCTTC	NA	NA	TRBV29-1	TRBJ1-2
CASSKVRTNGTDTYEQYF	TGTGCCAGCAGCAAAGTAAGGACTAATGGGACGGATACCTACGAGCAGTACTTC	NA	NA	TRBV21-1	TRBJ2-7
CASSLGGTGNTIYF	TGTGCCAGCAGCTTAGGGGGTACTGGAAACACCATATATTTT	NA	NA	TRBV11-2	TRBJ1-3
CASSPPSANTGELFF	TGTGCCAGCTCACCACCCTCAGCGAACACCGGGGAGCTGTTTTTT	NA	NA	TRBV18	TRBJ2-2
CASSYGTGTGNQPQHF	TGTGCCAGCAGTTACGGTACCGGGACAGGGAATCAGCCCCAGCATTTT	NA	TRBD1	TRBV6-5	TRBJ1-5
CAWGISGGALNEQFF	TGTGCCTGGGGAATTAGCGGGGGGGCGCTGAATGAGCAGTTCTTC	NA	TRBD2	TRBV30	TRBJ2-1
CASSRQGSDQPQHF	TGTGCCAGCTCACGACAGGGTTCGGATCAGCCCCAGCATTTT	NA	TRBD1	TRBV18	TRBJ1-5
CASSQDLTGGAFF	TGTGCCAGCAGCCAAGATCTGACCGGCGGAGCTTTCTTT	NA	NA	TRBV3-1/TRBV3-2	TRBJ1-1
CASTSTGEYYGYTF	TGTGCCAGTACCTCGACAGGGGAATACTATGGCTACACCTTC	few	TRBD1	TRBV19	TRBJ1-2
CASSPSQETQYF	TGTGCCAGCTCGCCAAGCCAAGAGACCCAGTACTTC	few	NA	TRBV18	TRBJ2-5